One and the same sample provided the 12 T cell receptor beta chains below, sequenced in a study of blood T cell repertoires in COVID-19. Profiled with immunoSEQ multiplex PCR; TCRdb holds only in-frame clones, not every one. The table has about 79,000 clones, roughly 89% seen once. Sequencing used peripheral blood. The receptors originated from a man aged 50 or older with active COVID-19.

V is TRBV11-3 and J is TRBJ2-3, with TRBD1 matching 9 bases. Germline values: CDR1 SGHNT, CDR2 YENEEA. This CDR3 has 15 residues. J gave up 2 bases and V 5 bases, and 5 bases lay outside the gene matches. The CDR3 coding sequence is TGTGCCAGCAGCCCCCGGACAGGGGTCACAGATACGCAGTATTTT. Translating gives CASSPRTGVTDTQYF.

The chain recombines TRBV19 with TRBJ1-1; 10 bases are a match to TRBD1. Germline trimming cut 5 bases from V and 4 bases from J; bases unmatched to any gene: 4. Germline-derived CDR1 and CDR2 are LNHDA and SQIVND (reference sequence). The CDR3 sequence is 14 residues long. This chain's CDR3 is CASSYRTGGTEAFF. DNA of the CDR3: TGTGCCAGTAGTTATAGGACAGGGGGCACTGAAGCTTTCTTT. Full variable domain (rest looked up from reference TRBV19 and TRBJ1-1): DGGITQSPKYLFRKEGQNVTLSCEQNLNHDAMYWYRQDPGQGLRLIYYSQIVNDFQKGDIAEGYSVSREKKESFPLTVTSAQKNPTAFYLCASSYRTGGTEAFFGQGTRLTVV.

The genes are TRBV24-1 and TRBJ1-1; D unresolved. V dropped 7 bases and J dropped 1 base, with 9 bases sitting between them. The CDR3 has 13 amino acids. Germline CDR1 and CDR2: KGHDR and SFDVKD. CDR3 in DNA: TGTGCCACCAGGGAGCCTCAGAACACTGAAGCTTTCTTT. Protein: CATREPQNTEAFF.

The V gene is TRBV27, the J gene TRBJ1-6; tentatively, D is TRBD1 (6 bases). V lost 5 bases to trimming and J lost 10 bases, with 18 bases between them. The germline CDR1 and CDR2 sequences are MNHEY and SMNVEV (reference sequence). The CDR3 has 15 amino acids. DNA of the CDR3: TGTGCCAGCAGTCATGACCTGACAGGCGTATCACCCCTCCACTTT. Residues: CASSHDLTGVSPLHF.

This clone turned up a few times. The gene calls are TRBV7-9 and TRBJ1-5; no definite D call. The CDR3 length is 16 residues. The germline gives CDR1 SEHNR, CDR2 FQNEAQ (reference sequence). V was pared by 3 bases and J by 1 base, with 13 bases between. Here the CDR3 DNA reads TGTGCCAGCAGCTTCGAACAGCCTTCGAGCAATCAGCCCCAGCATTTT. Protein: CASSFEQPSSNQPQHF.

This clone has only one observation. The genes are TRBV28 and TRBJ2-1; TRBD2 matches 12 bases. After removal of 6 bases from V and 0 bases from J, the junction contained 3 bases not matched to a gene. Germline CDR1 reads MDHEN; CDR2 reads SYDVKM. The CDR3 is made up of 16 amino acids. The CDR3 sequence: CASSPSGGGSYNEQFF. Written as DNA, the CDR3 is TGTGCCAGCAGCCCTAGCGGGGGGGGCTCCTACAATGAGCAGTTCTTC.

The J gene is TRBJ2-3, the V gene TRBV2; perhaps TRBD2 as D (5 bases). Germline values: CDR1 SNHLY, CDR2 FYNNEI. V gave up 7 bases and J gave up 6 bases, with 17 bases separating them. The CDR3 runs 14 residues. CDR3 protein: CASIRGRAKDTQYF. In DNA form, the CDR3 reads TGTGCCAGCATTAGAGGGAGAGCCAAGGATACGCAGTATTTT.

This clone has just one count. This chain joins TRBV5-5 and TRBJ1-2; a weak D match, TRBD1 (6 bases). There are 14 residues in the CDR3. From germline, CDR1 is SGHKS and CDR2 YYEKEE (reference sequence). The V and J ends lost 1 base and 4 bases respectively, with 11 bases between them. The CDR3 loop is CASSLKQGGYGYTF. Written as DNA, the CDR3 is TGTGCCAGCAGCTTGAAACAGGGCGGCTATGGCTACACCTTC. The full variable domain, in which reference TRBV5-5 and TRBJ1-2 provide the parts outside the CDR3, is DAGVTQSPTHLIKTRGQQVTLRCSPISGHKSVSWYQQVLGQGPQFIFQYYEKEERGRGNFPDRFSARQFPNYSSELNVNALLLGDSALYLCASSLKQGGYGYTFGSGTRLTVV.

Here the CDR3 DNA reads TGTGCCAGCTCACCACCGTTTTTACAGTTAGGACAGGGAAACACCGGGGAGCTGTTTTTT. Protein product: CASSPPFLQLGQGNTGELFF. The chain couples TRBV18 to TRBJ2-2, with 8 bases identical to TRBD1. Per the germline V gene, CDR1 is KGHSH and CDR2 is LQKENI. The CDR3 length is 20 residues. V dropped 0 bases and J dropped 2; count of bases not matched to a gene: 14.

The chain has TRBV12-3 or TRBV12-4 and TRBJ2-1; the D gene is possibly TRBD2 (5 bases). The CDR3 has 13 residues. Trimming cost V 7 bases and J 10 bases, with 17 bases left between them. The CDR3 DNA reads as TGTGCCAGCACCCTTATCTCCGGGAACGAGCAGTTCTTC. It yields the protein CASTLISGNEQFF.

J is TRBJ2-7 and V is TRBV19; 9 positions match TRBD2. Germline V gene sequence: CDR1 LNHDA, CDR2 SQIVND (reference sequence). The length of the CDR3 is 14 residues. After removal of 3 bases from V and 3 bases from J, the junction contained 3 bases not matched to a gene. CDR3 sequence: CASSIRLAVYEQYF. For the CDR3, the DNA is TGTGCCAGTAGTATTAGACTAGCGGTCTACGAGCAGTACTTC.

The chain is built from TRBV5-6 and TRBJ2-7; maybe TRBD2 (6 bases). The CDR3 runs to 16 residues. Per germline, CDR1 SGHDT and CDR2 YYEEEE. V was trimmed by 4 bases and J by 4 bases, leaving 21 bases between them. The CDR3 nucleotides are TGTGCCAGCAGCCAACAACCGGGACTCAAGATTTACGAGCAGTACTTC. It codes for CASSQQPGLKIYEQYF.